This TCR beta chain stems from a study of blood T cell repertoires in COVID-19. TCRdb keeps only in-frame clones here, not all; method: immunoSEQ multiplex PCR. In the table there are about 260,000 clones, around nine tenths of which are singletons. V shed 6 bases and J 8 bases; nucleotides not matched to a gene: 6. The CDR3 extends over 13 amino acids. Germline values: CDR1 MDHEN, CDR2 SYDVKM. Seattle-derived patients entered the study during active infection and were followed longitudinally. This clone has a handful of counts. The TCR comes from a woman aged 55-70 years with COVID-19, enrolled during active disease. Sequencing was performed on peripheral blood. The rearrangement joins TRBV28 to TRBJ1-4, with 7 nucleotides matching TRBD1. The CDR3 DNA sequence: TGTGCCAGCAGCCGACAGGGCCTCGAAAAACTGTTTTTT. This translates into CASSRQGLEKLFF.